The rows below give T cell receptor beta chains drawn from one sample of a study of CD8+ T cells in alopecia areata. Assay used: immunoSEQ multiplex PCR; TCRdb lists only in-frame clones, some missing. Here the sample spans 150,000 to 200,000 clones, approximately 55% being singletons. The source material was CD8+ T cells sorted from blood, sampled at week 24, from a patient treated with tofacitinib. The source of these receptors is a human donor with alopecia areata. The CDR3 runs from the conserved cysteine through the conserved F or W. The order of the fields is J gene, D gene, clone size, V gene, CDR3 DNA, CDR3 protein. A D gene is named only where the DNA matches it firmly. Clone sizes are given selectively: once, few, many, or a class where the clone is expanded.

j_call: TRBJ1-1
d_call: NA
clone_size: few
v_call: TRBV27
cdr3_nt: TGTGCCAGCGCTCCGGCGGGGGTGGGGTTTGAAGCTTTCTTT
cdr3_aa: CASAPAGVGFEAFF

j_call: TRBJ2-2
d_call: NA
clone_size: NA
v_call: TRBV10-3
cdr3_nt: TGTGCCATCAACGCGGAGAACACCGGGGAGCTGTTTTTT
cdr3_aa: CAINAENTGELFF

j_call: TRBJ2-7
d_call: TRBD1
clone_size: NA
v_call: TRBV5-6
cdr3_nt: TGTGCCAGCAGCTCGGACAGGGAAGATCGAGGCTACGAGCAGTACTTC
cdr3_aa: CASSSDREDRGYEQYF

j_call: TRBJ2-7
d_call: TRBD1
clone_size: NA
v_call: TRBV15
cdr3_nt: TGTGCCACCAGCAGAGATCAACAGGGGTCTTCCTACGAGCAGTACTTC
cdr3_aa: CATSRDQQGSSYEQYF

j_call: TRBJ1-2
d_call: NA
clone_size: once
v_call: TRBV25-1
cdr3_nt: TGTGCCAGCAGTGAAGCTCAGGGAAACCTTCGCTACACCTTC
cdr3_aa: CASSEAQGNLRYTF

j_call: TRBJ1-2
d_call: TRBD1
clone_size: NA
v_call: TRBV7-3
cdr3_nt: TGTGCCAGCAGCTCCGGGACAGGGGGCTCTGGCTACACCTTC
cdr3_aa: CASSSGTGGSGYTF

j_call: TRBJ1-1
d_call: TRBD1
clone_size: NA
v_call: TRBV4-3
cdr3_nt: TGCGCCAGCAGCCAAGTACCGGGACAGGGTGAAGCTTTCTTT
cdr3_aa: CASSQVPGQGEAFF

j_call: TRBJ1-1
d_call: TRBD1
clone_size: NA
v_call: TRBV29-1
cdr3_nt: TGCAGCGTTGAGGGACAGTGGGTTATGAAGGCTGAAGCTTTCTTT
cdr3_aa: CSVEGQWVMKAEAFF

j_call: TRBJ2-2
d_call: NA
clone_size: NA
v_call: TRBV5-6
cdr3_nt: TGTGCCAGCAGCTGGGGGTGGCAGGGGAACACCGGGGAGCTGTTTTTT
cdr3_aa: CASSWGWQGNTGELFF

j_call: TRBJ2-1
d_call: TRBD2
clone_size: NA
v_call: TRBV5-4
cdr3_nt: TGTGCCAGCAGCTTGGAAAGCGGGGGGGACAATGAGCAGTTCTTC
cdr3_aa: CASSLESGGDNEQFF

j_call: TRBJ2-3
d_call: TRBD1
clone_size: NA
v_call: TRBV29-1
cdr3_nt: TGCAGCGTGGAGACGGGACAGGGGTCCACAGATACGCAGTATTTT
cdr3_aa: CSVETGQGSTDTQYF

j_call: TRBJ2-6
d_call: NA
clone_size: NA
v_call: TRBV7-2
cdr3_nt: TGTGCCAGCAGCCCGACCACCCTCCGGGACATGACGAACGTCCTGACTTTC
cdr3_aa: CASSPTTLRDMTNVLTF

j_call: TRBJ1-1
d_call: NA
clone_size: few
v_call: TRBV12-5
cdr3_nt: TGTGCTAGTGGTTTGGGGGATGTTGAAGCTTTCTTT
cdr3_aa: CASGLGDVEAFF

j_call: TRBJ2-2
d_call: NA
clone_size: NA
v_call: TRBV29-1
cdr3_nt: TGCAGCGTGTTAGGAGCGAACACCGGGGAGCTGTTTTTT
cdr3_aa: CSVLGANTGELFF

j_call: TRBJ2-7
d_call: TRBD1
clone_size: many
v_call: TRBV7-2
cdr3_nt: TGTGCCAGCACTGGGGGACAGAACTCCTACGAGCAGTACTTC
cdr3_aa: CASTGGQNSYEQYF

j_call: TRBJ1-2
d_call: TRBD1
clone_size: NA
v_call: TRBV2
cdr3_nt: TGTGCCAGCAGCTTCGGGACAGACTATGGCTACACCTTC
cdr3_aa: CASSFGTDYGYTF

j_call: TRBJ2-1
d_call: TRBD1
clone_size: NA
v_call: TRBV27
cdr3_nt: TGTGCCAGCAGTTTATCAGGGGGCCGGGGCAATGAGCAGTTCTTC
cdr3_aa: CASSLSGGRGNEQFF